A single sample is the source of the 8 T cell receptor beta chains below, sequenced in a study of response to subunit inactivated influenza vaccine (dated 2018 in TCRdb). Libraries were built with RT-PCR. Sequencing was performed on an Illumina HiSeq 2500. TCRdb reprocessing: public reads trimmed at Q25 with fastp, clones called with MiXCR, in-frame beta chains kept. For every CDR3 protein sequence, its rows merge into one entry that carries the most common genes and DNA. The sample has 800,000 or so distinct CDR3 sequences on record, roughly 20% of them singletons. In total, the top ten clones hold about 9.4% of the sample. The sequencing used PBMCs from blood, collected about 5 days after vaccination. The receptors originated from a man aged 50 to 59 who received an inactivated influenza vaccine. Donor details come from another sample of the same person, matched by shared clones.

The DNA for the CDR3 is TGTGCCAGCAGCGTAGGGAGTCTCGAGCAGTACTTC. Residues: CASSVGSLEQYF. The chain employs TRBV28 and TRBJ2-7; D perhaps matches TRBD2 (5 bases). Germline V gene lookup returns CDR1 MDHEN and CDR2 SYDVKM. The CDR3 consists of 12 residues. V lost 6 bases and J lost 6, with 12 bases in between.

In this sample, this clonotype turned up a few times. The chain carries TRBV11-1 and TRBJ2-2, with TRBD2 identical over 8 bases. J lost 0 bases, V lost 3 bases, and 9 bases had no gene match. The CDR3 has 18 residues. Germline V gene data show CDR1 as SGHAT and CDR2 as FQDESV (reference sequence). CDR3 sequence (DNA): TGTGCCAGCAGCTTTCCTTTACTAGCGGAAGCGAACACCGGGGAGCTGTTTTTT. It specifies CASSFPLLAEANTGELFF.

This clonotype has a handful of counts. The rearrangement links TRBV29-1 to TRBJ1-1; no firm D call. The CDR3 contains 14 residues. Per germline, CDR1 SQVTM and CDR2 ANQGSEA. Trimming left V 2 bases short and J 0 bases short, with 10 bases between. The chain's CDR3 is CSVERHSMNTEAFF. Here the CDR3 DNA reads TGCAGCGTTGAAAGACACTCAATGAACACTGAAGCTTTCTTT.

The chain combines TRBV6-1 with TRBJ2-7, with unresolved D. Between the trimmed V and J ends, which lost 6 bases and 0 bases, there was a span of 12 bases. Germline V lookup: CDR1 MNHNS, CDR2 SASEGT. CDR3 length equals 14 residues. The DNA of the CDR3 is TGTGCCAGCAGACCCCGGCCTTACTCCTACGAGCAGTACTTC. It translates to CASRPRPYSYEQYF.

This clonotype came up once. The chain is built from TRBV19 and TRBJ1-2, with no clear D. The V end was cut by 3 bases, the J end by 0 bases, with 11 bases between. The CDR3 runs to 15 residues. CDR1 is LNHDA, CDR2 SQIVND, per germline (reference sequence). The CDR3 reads CASSILSPANYGYTF. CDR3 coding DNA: TGTGCCAGTAGTATCCTTTCGCCAGCTAACTATGGCTACACCTTC.

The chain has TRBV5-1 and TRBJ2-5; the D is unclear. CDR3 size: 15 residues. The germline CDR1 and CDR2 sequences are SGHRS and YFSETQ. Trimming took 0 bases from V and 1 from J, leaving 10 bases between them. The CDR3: CASSLASATQETQYF. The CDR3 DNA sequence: TGCGCCAGCAGCTTGGCCTCGGCCACCCAAGAGACCCAGTACTTC.

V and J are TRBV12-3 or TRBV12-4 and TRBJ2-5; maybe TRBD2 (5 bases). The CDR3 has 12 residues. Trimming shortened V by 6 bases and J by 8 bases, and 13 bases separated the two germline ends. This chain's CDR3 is CASSLSGRTQYF. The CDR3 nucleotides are TGTGCCAGCAGCCTGTCGGGGAGAACCCAGTACTTC.

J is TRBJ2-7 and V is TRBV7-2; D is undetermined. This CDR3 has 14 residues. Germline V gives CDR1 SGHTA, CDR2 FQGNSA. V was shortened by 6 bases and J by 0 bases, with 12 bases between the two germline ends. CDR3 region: CASRLMGSSYEQYF. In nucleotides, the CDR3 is TGTGCCAGCAGGCTTATGGGCAGCTCCTACGAGCAGTACTTC.